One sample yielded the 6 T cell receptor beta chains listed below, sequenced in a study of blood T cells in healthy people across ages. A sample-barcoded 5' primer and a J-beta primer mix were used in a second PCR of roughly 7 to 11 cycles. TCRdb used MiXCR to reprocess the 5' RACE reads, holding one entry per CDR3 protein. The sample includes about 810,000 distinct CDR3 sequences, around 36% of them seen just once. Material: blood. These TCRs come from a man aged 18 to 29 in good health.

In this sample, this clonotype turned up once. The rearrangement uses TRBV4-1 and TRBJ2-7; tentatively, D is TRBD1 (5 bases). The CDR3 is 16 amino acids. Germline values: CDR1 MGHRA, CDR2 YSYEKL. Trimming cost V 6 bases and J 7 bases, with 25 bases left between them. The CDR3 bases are TGCGCCAGCAGAAAAGAATCCACAAGGGGAAACAATGAGCAGTACTTC. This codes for CASRKESTRGNNEQYF.

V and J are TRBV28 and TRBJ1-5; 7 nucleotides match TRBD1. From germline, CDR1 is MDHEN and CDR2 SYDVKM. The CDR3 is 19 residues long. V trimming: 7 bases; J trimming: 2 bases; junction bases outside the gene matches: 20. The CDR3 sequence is CASTYEGKGAIEGNQPQHF. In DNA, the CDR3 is TGTGCCAGCACATATGAGGGGAAGGGGGCGATTGAGGGCAATCAGCCCCAGCATTTT.

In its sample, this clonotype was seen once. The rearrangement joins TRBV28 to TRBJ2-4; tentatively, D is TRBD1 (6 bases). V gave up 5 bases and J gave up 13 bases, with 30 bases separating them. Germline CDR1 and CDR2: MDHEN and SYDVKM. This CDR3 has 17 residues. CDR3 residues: CASSIGQGTFSYNEQYF. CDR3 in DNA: TGTGCCAGCAGTATCGGTCAGGGGACCTTCTCCTACAATGAGCAGTACTTC.

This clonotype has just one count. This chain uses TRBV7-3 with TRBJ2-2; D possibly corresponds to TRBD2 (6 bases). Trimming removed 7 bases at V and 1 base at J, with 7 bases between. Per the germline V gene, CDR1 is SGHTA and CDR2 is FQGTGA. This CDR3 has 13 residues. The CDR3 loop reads CASKEGNTGELFF. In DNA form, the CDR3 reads TGTGCCAGCAAGGAGGGGAACACCGGGGAGCTGTTTTTT. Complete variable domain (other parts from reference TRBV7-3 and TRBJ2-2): GAGVSQTPSNKVTEKGKYVELRCDPISGHTALYWYRQSLGQGPEFLIYFQGTGAADDSGLPNDRFFAVRPEGSVSTLKIQRTERGDSAVYLCASKEGNTGELFFGEGSRLTVL.

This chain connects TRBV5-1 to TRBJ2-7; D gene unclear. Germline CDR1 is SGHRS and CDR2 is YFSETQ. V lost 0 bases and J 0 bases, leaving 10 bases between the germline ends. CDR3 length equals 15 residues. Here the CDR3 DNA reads TGCGCCAGCAGCTTGGGAGAGACACACTCCTACGAGCAGTACTTC. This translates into CASSLGETHSYEQYF. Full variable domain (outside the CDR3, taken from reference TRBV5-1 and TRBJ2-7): KAGVTQTPRYLIKTRGQQVTLSCSPISGHRSVSWYQQTPGQGLQFLFEYFSETQRNKGNFPGRFSGRQFSNSRSEMNVSTLELGDSALYLCASSLGETHSYEQYFGPGTRLTVT.

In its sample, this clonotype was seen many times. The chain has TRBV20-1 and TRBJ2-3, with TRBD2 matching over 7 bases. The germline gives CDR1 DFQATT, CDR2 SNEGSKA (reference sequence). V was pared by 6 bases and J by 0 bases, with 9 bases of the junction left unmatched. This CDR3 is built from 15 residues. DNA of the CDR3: TGCAGTGCCACGGAGGGGAGGGACAGCACAGATACGCAGTATTTT. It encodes CSATEGRDSTDTQYF.